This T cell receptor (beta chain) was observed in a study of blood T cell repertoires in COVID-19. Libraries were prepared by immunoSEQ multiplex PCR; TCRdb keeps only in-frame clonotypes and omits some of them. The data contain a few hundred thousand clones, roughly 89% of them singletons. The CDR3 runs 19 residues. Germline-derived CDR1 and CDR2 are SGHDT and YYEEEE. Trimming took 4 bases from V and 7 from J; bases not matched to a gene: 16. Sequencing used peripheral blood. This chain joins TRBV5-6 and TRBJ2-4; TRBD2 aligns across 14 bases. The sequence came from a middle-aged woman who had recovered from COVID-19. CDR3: CASSPRKTTSGRERNIQYF. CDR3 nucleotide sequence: TGTGCCAGCAGCCCGCGAAAAACGACTAGCGGGAGGGAGCGGAACATTCAGTACTTC.